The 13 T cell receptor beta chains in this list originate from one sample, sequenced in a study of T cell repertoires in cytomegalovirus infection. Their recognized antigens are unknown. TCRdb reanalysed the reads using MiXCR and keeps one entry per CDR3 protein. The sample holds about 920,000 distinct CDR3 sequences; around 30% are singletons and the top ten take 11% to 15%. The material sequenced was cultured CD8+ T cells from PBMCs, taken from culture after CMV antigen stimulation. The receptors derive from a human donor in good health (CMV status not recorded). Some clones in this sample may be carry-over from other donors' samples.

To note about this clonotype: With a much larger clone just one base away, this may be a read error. CDR3 in DNA: TGTGCCAGCAATTGGGGCAAAGAGACCCAGTACTTC. This sequence encodes CASNWGKETQYF. The chain employs TRBV12-3 or TRBV12-4 and TRBJ2-5, with D maybe TRBD1 (5 bases). Trimming stripped 7 bases from V and 3 bases from J, with 9 bases between. This CDR3 contains 12 residues.

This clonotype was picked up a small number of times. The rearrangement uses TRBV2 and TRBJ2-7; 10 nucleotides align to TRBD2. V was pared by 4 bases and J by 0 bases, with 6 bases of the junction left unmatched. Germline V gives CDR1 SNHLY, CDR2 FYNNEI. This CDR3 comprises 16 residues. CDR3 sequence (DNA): TGTGCCAGCAGTGGGTCCACTAGCGGGATCTCCTACGAGCAGTACTTC. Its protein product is CASSGSTSGISYEQYF.

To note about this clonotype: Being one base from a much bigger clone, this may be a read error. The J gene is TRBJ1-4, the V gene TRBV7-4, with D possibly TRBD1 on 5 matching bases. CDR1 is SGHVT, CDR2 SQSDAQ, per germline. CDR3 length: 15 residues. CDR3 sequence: CANSLASDGGEKLFF. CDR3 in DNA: TGTGCCAACAGCTTAGCCAGTGACGGGGGGGAAAAACTGTTTTTT.

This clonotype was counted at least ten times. The CDR3 region has the DNA TGTGCCAGCAGCCCCCCCCCTAGCGGGGGGACCTACGAGCAGTACTTC. It encodes CASSPPPSGGTYEQYF. The chain carries TRBV7-2 and TRBJ2-7; TRBD2 matches at 11 bases. Germline V gene sequence: CDR1 SGHTA, CDR2 FQGNSA. V gave up 5 bases and J gave up 2 bases; unmatched junction bases: 8. The CDR3 is 16 residues long.

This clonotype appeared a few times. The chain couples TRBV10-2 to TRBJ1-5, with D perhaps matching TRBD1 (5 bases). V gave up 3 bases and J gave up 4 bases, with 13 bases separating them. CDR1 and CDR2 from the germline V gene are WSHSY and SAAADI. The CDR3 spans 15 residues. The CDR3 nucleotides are TGCGCCAGCAGTGATCCCGCCAGGGAAAATCAGCCCCAGCATTTT. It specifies CASSDPARENQPQHF.

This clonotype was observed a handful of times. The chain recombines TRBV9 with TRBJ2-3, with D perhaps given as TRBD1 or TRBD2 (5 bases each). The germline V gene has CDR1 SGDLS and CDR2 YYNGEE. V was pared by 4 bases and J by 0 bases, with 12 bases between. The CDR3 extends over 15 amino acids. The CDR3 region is CASSPSGDSTDTQYF. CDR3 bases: TGTGCCAGCAGCCCCTCCGGGGACAGCACAGATACGCAGTATTTT.

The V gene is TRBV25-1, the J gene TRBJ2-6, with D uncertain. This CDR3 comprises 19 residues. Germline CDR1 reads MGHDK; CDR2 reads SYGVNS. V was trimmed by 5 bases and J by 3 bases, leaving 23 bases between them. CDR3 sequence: CASSLGRISSFRGANVLTF. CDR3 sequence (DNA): TGTGCCAGCAGTCTCGGACGCATCTCCTCTTTTCGTGGGGCCAACGTCCTGACTTTC.

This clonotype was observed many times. The CDR3 is CASSRTESSGNTIYF. CDR3 in DNA: TGTGCCAGCAGCCGGACAGAGTCCTCTGGAAACACCATATATTTT. This chain links TRBV6-1 with TRBJ1-3; D might be TRBD1 (6 bases). Germline V gene sequence: CDR1 MNHNS, CDR2 SASEGT. V lost 6 bases and J lost 0, with 12 bases in between. The CDR3 spans 15 residues.

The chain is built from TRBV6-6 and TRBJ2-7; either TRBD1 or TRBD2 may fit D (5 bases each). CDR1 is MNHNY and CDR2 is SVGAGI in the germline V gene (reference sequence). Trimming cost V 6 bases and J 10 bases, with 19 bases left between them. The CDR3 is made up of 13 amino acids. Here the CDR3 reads CASREKGTRGQYV. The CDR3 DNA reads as TGTGCCAGCAGGGAAAAGGGGACGAGAGGCCAGTACGTC.

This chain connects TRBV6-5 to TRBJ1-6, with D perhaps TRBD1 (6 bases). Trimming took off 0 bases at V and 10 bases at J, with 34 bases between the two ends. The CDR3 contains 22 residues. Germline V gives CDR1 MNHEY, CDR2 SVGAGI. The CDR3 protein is CASSYSSRTVRDVPPISSPLHF. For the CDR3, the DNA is TGTGCCAGCAGTTACTCGAGTAGGACAGTAAGGGATGTGCCCCCTATATCCTCACCCCTCCACTTT.

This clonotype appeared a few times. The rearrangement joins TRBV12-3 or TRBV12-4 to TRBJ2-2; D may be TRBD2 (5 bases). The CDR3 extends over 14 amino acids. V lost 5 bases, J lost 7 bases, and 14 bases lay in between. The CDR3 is CASSPRSGIGELFF. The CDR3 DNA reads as TGTGCCAGCAGTCCGCGTTCGGGGATCGGGGAGCTGTTTTTT.

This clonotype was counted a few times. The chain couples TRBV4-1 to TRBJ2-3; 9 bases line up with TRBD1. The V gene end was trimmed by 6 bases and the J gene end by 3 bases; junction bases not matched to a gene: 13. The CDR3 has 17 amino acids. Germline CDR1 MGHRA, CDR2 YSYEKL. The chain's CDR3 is CASRPNEQGAHTDTQYF. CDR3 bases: TGCGCCAGCAGACCTAATGAACAGGGGGCACATACAGATACGCAGTATTTT.

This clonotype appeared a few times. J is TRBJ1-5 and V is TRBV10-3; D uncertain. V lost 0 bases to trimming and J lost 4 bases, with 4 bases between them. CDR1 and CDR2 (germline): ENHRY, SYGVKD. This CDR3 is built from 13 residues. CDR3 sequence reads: CAISESGNQPQHF. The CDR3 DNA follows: TGTGCCATCAGTGAGTCAGGGAATCAGCCCCAGCATTTT.